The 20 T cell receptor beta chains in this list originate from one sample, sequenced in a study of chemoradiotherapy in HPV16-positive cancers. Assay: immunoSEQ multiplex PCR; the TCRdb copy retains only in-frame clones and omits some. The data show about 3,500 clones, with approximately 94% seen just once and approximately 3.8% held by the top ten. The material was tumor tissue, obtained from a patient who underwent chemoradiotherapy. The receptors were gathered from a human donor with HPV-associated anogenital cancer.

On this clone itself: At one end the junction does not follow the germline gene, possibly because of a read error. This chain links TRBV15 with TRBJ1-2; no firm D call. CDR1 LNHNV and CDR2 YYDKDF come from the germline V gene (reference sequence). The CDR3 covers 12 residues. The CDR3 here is CATSLERAQLHF. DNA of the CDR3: TGTGCCACCAGCCTAGAAAGGGCTCAGCTCCACTTC.

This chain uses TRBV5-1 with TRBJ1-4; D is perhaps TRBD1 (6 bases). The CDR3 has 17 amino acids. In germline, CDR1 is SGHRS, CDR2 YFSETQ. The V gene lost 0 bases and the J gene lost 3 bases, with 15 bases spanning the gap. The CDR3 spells CASSLGGQGPANEKLFF. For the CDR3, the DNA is TGCGCCAGCAGCTTGGGCGGGCAGGGGCCGGCTAATGAAAAACTGTTTTTT. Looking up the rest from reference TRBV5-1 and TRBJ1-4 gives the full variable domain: KAGVTQTPRYLIKTRGQQVTLSCSPISGHRSVSWYQQTPGQGLQFLFEYFSETQRNKGNFPGRFSGRQFSNSRSEMNVSTLELGDSALYLCASSLGGQGPANEKLFFGSGTQLSVL.

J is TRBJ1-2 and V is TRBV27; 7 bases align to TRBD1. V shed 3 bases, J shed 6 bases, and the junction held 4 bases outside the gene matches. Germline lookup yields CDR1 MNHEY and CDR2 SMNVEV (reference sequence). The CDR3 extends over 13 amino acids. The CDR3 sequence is CASSFATGNGYTF. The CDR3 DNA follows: TGTGCCAGCAGTTTCGCGACAGGGAATGGCTACACCTTC.

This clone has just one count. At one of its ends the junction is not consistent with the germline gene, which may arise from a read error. CDR3 sequence reads: CASSDSDRVHTEAFF. The CDR3 nucleotides read TGTGCCAGCAGTGACTCTGACAGGGTTCACACTGAAGCTTTCTTT. V is TRBV6-6 and J is TRBJ1-1; the match to TRBD1 covers 7 bases. Germline V lookup: CDR1 MNHNY, CDR2 SVGAGI (reference sequence). The CDR3 runs 15 residues.

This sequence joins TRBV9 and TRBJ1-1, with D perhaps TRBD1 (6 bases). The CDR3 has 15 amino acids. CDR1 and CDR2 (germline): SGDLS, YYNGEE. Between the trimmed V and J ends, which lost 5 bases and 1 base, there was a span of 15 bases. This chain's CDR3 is CASRVADSSNTEAFF. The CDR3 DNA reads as TGTGCCAGCAGGGTGGCGGACAGCTCGAACACTGAAGCTTTCTTT.

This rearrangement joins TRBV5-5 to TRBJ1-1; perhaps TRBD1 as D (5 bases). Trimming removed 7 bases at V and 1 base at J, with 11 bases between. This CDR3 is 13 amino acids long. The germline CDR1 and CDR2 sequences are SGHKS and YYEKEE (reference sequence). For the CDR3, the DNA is TGTGCCAGCGAAAGGGGCGCGAACACTGAAGCTTTCTTT. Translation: CASERGANTEAFF.

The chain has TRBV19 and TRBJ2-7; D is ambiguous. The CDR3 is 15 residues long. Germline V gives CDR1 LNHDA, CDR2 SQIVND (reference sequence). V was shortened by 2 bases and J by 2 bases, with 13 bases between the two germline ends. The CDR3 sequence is CASSISGVGAYEQYF. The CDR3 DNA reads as TGTGCCAGTAGTATAAGTGGGGTAGGTGCCTACGAGCAGTACTTC.

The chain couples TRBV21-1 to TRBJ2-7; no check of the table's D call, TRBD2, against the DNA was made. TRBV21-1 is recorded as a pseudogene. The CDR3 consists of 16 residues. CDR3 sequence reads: CASSKARAPQNYEQYF. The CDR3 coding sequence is TGTGCCAGCAGCAAAGCGCGGGCACCTCAAAACTACGAGCAGTACTTC.

The CDR3 bases are TGTGCCAGCAGTTACTCGCAGGGGAAGCCCCAGCATTTT. Its protein is CASSYSQGKPQHF. The rearrangement uses TRBV6-5 and TRBJ1-5, with TRBD1 as a possible D gene (6 bases). With 0 bases removed from V and 8 bases from J, the gap between germline ends came to 8 bases. The CDR3 is made up of 13 amino acids. CDR1 and CDR2 (germline): MNHEY, SVGAGI.

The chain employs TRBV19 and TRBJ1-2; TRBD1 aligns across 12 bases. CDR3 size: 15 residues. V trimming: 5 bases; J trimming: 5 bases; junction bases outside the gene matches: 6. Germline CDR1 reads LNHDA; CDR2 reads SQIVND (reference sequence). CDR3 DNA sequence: TGTGCCAGTAGTGTCGGGACAGGGGGCGCTTATGGCTACACCTTC. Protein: CASSVGTGGAYGYTF.

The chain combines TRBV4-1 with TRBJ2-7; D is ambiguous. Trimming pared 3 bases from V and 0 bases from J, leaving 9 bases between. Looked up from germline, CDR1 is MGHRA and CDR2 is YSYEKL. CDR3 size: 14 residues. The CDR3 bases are TGCGCCAGCAGCCACGCCCTAAGCTCCTACGAGCAGTACTTC. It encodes CASSHALSSYEQYF.

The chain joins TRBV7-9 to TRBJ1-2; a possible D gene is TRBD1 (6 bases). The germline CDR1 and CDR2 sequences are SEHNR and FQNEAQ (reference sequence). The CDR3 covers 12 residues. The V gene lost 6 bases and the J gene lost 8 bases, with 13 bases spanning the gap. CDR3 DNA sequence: TGTGCCAGCAGTTCTCAGGGGTGGGGCTACACCTTC. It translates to CASSSQGWGYTF.

The CDR3 nucleotides are TGTGCCATCAGTCGAACCATACCTGGGGTACGGTCCTATAATTCACCCCTCCACTTT. Its translation is CAISRTIPGVRSYNSPLHF. The V call is TRBV10-3, the J call TRBJ1-6; unclear D gene. V was shortened by 5 bases and J by 1 base, with 21 bases between the two germline ends. The germline V gene encodes CDR1 ENHRY and CDR2 SYGVKD. The CDR3 is made up of 19 amino acids.

The CDR3 protein is CASSQGADQYF. The CDR3 DNA reads as TGTGCCAGCAGCCAAGGGGCAGATCAGTATTTT. The chain carries TRBV14 and TRBJ2-3; D is unresolved. Trimming pared 1 base from V and 12 bases from J, leaving 8 bases between. Germline assignment: CDR1 SGHDN and CDR2 FVKESK. The CDR3 runs 11 residues.

CDR3 in amino acids: CASSDRNEQFF. The CDR3 DNA follows: TGTGCCAGCAGCGATCGCAATGAGCAGTTCTTC. The chain is built from TRBV9 and TRBJ2-1; D is unclear. The CDR3 has 11 amino acids. Trimming cost V 3 bases and J 6 bases, with 4 bases left between them. Germline V gene data show CDR1 as SGDLS and CDR2 as YYNGEE.

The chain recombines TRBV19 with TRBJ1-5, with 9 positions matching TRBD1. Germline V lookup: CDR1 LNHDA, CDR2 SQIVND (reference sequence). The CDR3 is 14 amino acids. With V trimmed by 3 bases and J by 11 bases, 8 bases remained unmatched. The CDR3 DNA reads TGTGCCAGTAGTATTGGACAGGGGATCAATTCCCAGCATTTT. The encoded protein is CASSIGQGINSQHF.

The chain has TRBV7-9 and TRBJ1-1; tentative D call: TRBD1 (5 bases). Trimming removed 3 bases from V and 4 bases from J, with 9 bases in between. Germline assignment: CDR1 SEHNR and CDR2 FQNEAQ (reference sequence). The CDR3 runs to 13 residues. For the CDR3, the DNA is TGTGCCAGCAGCTTTGGGGGGAGCACTGAAGCTTTCTTT. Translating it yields CASSFGGSTEAFF.

The CDR3 coding sequence is TGTGCCATCAGTGCGGTCGGCAGGGTCACCGGGGAGCTGTTTTTT. Its translation: CAISAVGRVTGELFF. The chain links TRBV10-3 to TRBJ2-2, with a weak D call TRBD1 (5 bases). CDR1 ENHRY and CDR2 SYGVKD come from the germline V gene. This CDR3 region has 15 residues. Trimming took 4 bases from V and 4 from J, leaving 13 bases between them.

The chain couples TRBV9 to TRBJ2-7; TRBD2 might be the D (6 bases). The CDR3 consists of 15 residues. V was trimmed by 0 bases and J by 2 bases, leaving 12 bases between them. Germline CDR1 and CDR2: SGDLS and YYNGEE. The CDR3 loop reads CASSVGSGLTYEQYF. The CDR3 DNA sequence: TGTGCCAGCAGCGTAGGGTCAGGACTAACCTACGAGCAGTACTTC.

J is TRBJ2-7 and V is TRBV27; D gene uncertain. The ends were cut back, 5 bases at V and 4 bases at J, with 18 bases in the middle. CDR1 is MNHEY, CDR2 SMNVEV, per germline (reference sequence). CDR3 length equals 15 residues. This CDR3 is CASSPMVAENYEQYF. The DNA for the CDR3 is TGTGCCAGCAGTCCAATGGTTGCGGAGAATTACGAGCAGTACTTC.